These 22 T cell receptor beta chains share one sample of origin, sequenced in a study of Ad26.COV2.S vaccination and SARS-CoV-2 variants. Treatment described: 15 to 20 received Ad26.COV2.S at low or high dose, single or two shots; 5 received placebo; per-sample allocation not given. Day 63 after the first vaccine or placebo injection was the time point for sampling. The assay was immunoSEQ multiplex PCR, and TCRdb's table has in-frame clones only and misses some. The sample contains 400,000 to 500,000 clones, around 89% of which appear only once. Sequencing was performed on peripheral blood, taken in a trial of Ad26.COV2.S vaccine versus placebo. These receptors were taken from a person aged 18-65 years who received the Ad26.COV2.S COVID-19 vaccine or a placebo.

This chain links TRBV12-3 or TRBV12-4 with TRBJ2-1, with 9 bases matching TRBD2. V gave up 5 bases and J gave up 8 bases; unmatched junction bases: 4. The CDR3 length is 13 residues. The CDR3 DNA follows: TGTGCCAGCAGTGGGCGGGGGGGCCATGAGCAGTTCTTC. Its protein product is CASSGRGGHEQFF.

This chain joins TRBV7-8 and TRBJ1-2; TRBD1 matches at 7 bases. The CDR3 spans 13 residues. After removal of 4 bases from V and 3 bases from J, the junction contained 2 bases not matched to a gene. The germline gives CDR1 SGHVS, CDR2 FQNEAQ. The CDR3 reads CASSSGGDYGYTF. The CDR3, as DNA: TGTGCCAGCAGCTCAGGGGGGGACTATGGCTACACCTTC. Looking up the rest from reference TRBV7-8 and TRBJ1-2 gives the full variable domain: GAGVSQSPRYKVAKRGQDVALRCDPISGHVSLFWYQQALGQGPEFLTYFQNEAQLDKSGLPSDRFFAERPEGSVSTLKIQRTQQEDSAVYLCASSSGGDYGYTFGSGTRLTVV.

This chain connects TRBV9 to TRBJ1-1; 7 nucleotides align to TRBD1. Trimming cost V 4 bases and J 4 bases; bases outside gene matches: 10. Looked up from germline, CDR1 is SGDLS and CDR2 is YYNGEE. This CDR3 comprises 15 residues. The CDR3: CASSNTRQGSTEAFF. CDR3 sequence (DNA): TGTGCCAGCAGCAACACCCGACAGGGTAGCACTGAAGCTTTCTTT.

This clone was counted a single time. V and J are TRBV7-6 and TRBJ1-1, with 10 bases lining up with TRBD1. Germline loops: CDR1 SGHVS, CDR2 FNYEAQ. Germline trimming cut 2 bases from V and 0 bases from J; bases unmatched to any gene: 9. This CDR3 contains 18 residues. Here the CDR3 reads CASSLRGPGQGLNTEAFF. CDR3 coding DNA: TGTGCCAGCAGCTTAAGGGGCCCGGGACAGGGGTTGAACACTGAAGCTTTCTTT.

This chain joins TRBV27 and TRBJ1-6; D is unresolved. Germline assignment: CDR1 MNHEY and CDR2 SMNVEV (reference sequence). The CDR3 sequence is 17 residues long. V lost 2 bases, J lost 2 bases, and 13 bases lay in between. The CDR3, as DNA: TGTGCCAGCAGTTTACCCCCGGTGGGTCCCTATAATTCACCCCTCCACTTT. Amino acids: CASSLPPVGPYNSPLHF.

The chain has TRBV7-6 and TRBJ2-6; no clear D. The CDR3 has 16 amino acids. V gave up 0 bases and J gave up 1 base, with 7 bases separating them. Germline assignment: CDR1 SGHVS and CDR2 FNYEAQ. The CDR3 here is CASSLAIGSGANVLTF. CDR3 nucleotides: TGTGCCAGCAGCTTAGCCATCGGATCTGGGGCCAACGTCCTGACTTTC.

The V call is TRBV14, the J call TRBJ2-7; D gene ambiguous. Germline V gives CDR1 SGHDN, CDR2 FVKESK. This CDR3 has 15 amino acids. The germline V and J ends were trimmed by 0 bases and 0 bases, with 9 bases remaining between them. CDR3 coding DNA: TGTGCCAGCAGCCAAGAATACTCGAGCTCCTACGAGCAGTACTTC. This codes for CASSQEYSSSYEQYF.

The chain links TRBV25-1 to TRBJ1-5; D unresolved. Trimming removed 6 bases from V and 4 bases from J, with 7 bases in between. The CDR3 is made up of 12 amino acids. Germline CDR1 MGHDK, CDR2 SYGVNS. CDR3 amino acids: CASRGRNQPQHF. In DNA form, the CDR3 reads TGTGCCAGCAGGGGGAGGAATCAGCCCCAGCATTTT.

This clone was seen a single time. The CDR3 sequence: CATGRGDTDTQYF. As DNA, the CDR3 is TGTGCCACCGGGCGGGGAGACACAGATACGCAGTATTTT. J is TRBJ2-3 and V is TRBV11-1, with D perhaps TRBD2 (6 bases). The CDR3 length is 13 residues. Trimming cost V 10 bases and J 2 bases, with 13 bases left between them. Per germline, CDR1 SGHAT and CDR2 FQDESV (reference sequence).

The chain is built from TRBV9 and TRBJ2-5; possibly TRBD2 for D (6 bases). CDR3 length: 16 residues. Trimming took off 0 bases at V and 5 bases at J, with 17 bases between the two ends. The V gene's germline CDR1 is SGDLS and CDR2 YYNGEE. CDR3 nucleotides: TGTGCCAGCAGCGTAGACGGCCTGGCGGGACGGGAGACCCAGTACTTC. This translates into CASSVDGLAGRETQYF.

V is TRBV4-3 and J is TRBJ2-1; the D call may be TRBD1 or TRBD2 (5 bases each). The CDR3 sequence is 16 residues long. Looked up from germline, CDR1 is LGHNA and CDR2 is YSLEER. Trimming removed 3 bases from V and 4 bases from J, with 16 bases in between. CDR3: CASSQDAGASYNEQFF. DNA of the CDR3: TGCGCCAGCAGCCAGGACGCCGGGGCCTCTTACAATGAGCAGTTCTTC.

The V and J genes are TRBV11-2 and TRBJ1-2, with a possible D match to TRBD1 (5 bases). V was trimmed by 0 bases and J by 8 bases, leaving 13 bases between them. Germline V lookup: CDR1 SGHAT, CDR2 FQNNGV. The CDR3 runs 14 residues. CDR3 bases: TGTGCCAGCAGCTTAGAAACACGTAGGGGCGGCTACACCTTC. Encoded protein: CASSLETRRGGYTF.

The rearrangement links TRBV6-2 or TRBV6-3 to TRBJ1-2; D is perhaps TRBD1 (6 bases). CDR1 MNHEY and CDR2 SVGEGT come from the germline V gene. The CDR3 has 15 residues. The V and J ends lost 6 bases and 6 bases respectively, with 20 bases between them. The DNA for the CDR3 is TGTGCCAGCAGCACTACCCGCTCAGGGGCCCATGGCTACACCTTC. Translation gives CASSTTRSGAHGYTF.

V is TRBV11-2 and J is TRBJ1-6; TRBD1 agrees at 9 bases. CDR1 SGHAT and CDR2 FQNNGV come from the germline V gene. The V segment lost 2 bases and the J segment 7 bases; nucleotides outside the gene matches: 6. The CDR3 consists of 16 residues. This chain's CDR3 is CASSLRDRDRNSPLHF. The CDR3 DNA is TGTGCCAGCAGCTTAAGGGACAGGGATAGGAATTCACCCCTCCACTTT.

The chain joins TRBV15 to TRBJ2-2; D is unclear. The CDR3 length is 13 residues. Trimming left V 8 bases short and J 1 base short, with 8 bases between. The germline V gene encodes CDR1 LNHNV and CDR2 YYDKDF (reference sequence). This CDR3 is CATLSGNTGELFF. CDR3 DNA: TGTGCCACCCTGTCGGGGAACACCGGGGAGCTGTTTTTT.

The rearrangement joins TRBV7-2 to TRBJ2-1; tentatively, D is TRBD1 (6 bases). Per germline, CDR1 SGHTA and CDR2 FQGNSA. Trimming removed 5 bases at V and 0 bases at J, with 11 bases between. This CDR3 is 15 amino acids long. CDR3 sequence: CASSPQGSSYNEQFF. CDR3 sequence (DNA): TGTGCCAGCAGCCCCCAGGGGAGCTCCTACAATGAGCAGTTCTTC.

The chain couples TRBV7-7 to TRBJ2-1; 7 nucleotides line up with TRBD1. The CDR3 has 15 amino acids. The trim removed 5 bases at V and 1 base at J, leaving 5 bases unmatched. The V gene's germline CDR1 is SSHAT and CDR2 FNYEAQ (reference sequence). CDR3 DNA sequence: TGTGCCAGCAGCAACGACAGGGAGTCCTACAATGAGCAGTTCTTC. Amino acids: CASSNDRESYNEQFF.

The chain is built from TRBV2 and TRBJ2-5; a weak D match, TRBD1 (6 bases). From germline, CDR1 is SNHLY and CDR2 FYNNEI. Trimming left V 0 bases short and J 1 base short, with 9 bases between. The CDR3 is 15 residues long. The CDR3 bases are TGTGCCAGCAGTGAAGCACAGGGTTCCCAAGAGACCCAGTACTTC. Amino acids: CASSEAQGSQETQYF.

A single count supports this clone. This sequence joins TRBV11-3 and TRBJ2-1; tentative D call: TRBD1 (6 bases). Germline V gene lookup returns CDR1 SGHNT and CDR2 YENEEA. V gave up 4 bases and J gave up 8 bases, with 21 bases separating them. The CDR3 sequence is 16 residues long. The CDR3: CASSSLGTRGGDEQFF. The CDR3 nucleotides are TGTGCCAGCAGCTCTTTAGGGACCCGTGGGGGCGATGAGCAGTTCTTC.

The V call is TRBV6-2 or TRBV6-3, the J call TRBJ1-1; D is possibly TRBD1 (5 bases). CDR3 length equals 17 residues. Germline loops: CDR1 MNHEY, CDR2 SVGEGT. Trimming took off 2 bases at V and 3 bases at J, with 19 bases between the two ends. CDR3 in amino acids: CASSYDFRGGSDTEAFF. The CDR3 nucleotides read TGTGCCAGCAGTTACGATTTCCGCGGGGGTTCGGACACTGAAGCTTTCTTT.

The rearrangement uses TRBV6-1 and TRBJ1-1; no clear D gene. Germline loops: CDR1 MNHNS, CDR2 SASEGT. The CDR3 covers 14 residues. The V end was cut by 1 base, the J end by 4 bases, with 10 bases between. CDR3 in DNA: TGTGCCAGCAGTGAAGTTCGTGGGAGCACTGAAGCTTTCTTT. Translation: CASSEVRGSTEAFF.

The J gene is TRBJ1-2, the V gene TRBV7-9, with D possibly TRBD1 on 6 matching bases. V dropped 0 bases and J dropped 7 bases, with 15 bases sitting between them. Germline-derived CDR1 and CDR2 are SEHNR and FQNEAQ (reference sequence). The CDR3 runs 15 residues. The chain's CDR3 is CASSLASRGGSGYTF. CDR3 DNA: TGTGCCAGCAGCTTAGCGTCCAGGGGCGGCTCTGGCTACACCTTC.